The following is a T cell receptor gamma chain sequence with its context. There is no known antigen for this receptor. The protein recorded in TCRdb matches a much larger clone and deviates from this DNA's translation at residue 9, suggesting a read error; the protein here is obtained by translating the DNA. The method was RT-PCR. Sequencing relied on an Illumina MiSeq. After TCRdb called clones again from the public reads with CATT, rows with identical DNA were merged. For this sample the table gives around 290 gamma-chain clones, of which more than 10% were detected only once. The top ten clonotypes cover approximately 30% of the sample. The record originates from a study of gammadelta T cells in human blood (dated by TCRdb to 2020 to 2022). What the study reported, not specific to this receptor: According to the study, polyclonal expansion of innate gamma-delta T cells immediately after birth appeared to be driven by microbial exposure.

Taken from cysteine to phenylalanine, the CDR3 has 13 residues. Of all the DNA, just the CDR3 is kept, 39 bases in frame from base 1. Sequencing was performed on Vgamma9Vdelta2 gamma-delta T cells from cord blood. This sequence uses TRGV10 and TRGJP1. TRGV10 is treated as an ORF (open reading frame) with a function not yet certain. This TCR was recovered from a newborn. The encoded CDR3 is CAAWDTTGLFKIF. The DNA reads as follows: TGTGCTGCGTGGGATACCACTGGTTTGTTCAAGATATTT.